A single T cell receptor beta chain is shown here with its context. Its specificity is not known. Each patient with chemo-refractory metastatic non-small-cell lung cancer was treated with focal radiation plus CTLA-4 blockade using ipilimumab. This record comes from a study of radiotherapy plus CTLA-4 blockade in lung cancer. V lost 6 bases and J lost 4; bases outside the gene matches: 6. CDR3 length equals 14 residues. Germline-derived CDR1 and CDR2 are MNHNS and SASEGT. Study-level findings and limits: Researchers report tumor-derived TCR clones expanding in blood after radiotherapy plus ipilimumab. The authors reported that early blood T cell clone dynamics, with interferon-beta, best predicted response.

Here immunoSEQ multiplex PCR was the method, and the copy in TCRdb shows in-frame clones only, minus some. The table includes 80,000 to 100,000 clones, 75% to 90% detected once. The specimen comprised peripheral blood, sampled from a patient treated with radiotherapy plus ipilimumab. V gene TRBV6-1 combines with J gene TRBJ1-3; 7 nucleotides align to TRBD1. This TCR came from a human donor with non-small cell lung cancer who had a partial response to radiotherapy plus ipilimumab. In DNA, the CDR3 is TGTGCCAGCAGGGAGACAGGGCTCGGAAACACCATATATTTT. Protein sequence: CASRETGLGNTIYF.